Each of the 17 T cell receptor beta chains below was sequenced from the same sample in a study of CD8 T cells in ankylosing spondylitis (TCRdb year 2017). Library preparation employed 5' RACE. Reads for this sample came from an Illumina HiSeq 2500. In TCRdb, the public reads were trimmed at Q25 with fastp and aligned with MiXCR, with productive beta chains retained. Entries that share a CDR3 protein sequence are merged under the most common genes and DNA. The sample table lists roughly 230,000 distinct CDR3 sequences, about 11% of them with a count of one. The ten biggest clones cover about 3% of the sample. Sequencing was performed on blood, either unsorted or a sorted T cell fraction (not recorded which). These receptors came from a male donor with ankylosing spondylitis or in good health (not recorded which).

This clonotype has a handful of counts. V and J are TRBV10-3 and TRBJ2-1, with TRBD2 identical over 10 bases. This CDR3 is built from 17 residues. Unmatched junction bases numbered 10, after V lost 2 bases and J lost 6 bases. Germline assignment: CDR1 ENHRY and CDR2 SYGVKD. The CDR3 DNA sequence: TGTGCCATCAGTGAGGGGGCTAGCGGGAGAAGGGTCAATGAGCAGTTCTTC. Protein: CAISEGASGRRVNEQFF.

The chain uses TRBV30 and TRBJ1-5, with 8 bases identical to TRBD1. This CDR3 region has 15 residues. Unmatched junction bases numbered 8, after V lost 1 base and J lost 6 bases. CDR1 and CDR2 (germline): GTSNPN, SVGIG (reference sequence). CDR3 sequence (DNA): TGTGCCTGGAGTGGCGGCCAGGGGGCTTTTCAGCCCCAGCATTTT. Amino acid sequence: CAWSGGQGAFQPQHF.

This clonotype has ten or more counts. The chain recombines TRBV2 with TRBJ1-1, with TRBD1 as a possible D gene (6 bases). Trimming left V 4 bases short and J 3 bases short, with 15 bases between. Germline V gene sequence: CDR1 SNHLY, CDR2 FYNNEI. This CDR3 has 15 residues. Written as DNA, the CDR3 is TGTGCCAGCAGTGTACAGGGAGCCGCGGACACTGAAGCTTTCTTT. Its translation: CASSVQGAADTEAFF.

Ten or more counts support this clonotype. The CDR3 DNA sequence: TGTGCCACGGAGGAGGGAGGTTCTTTAAACCACGAGCAGTACTTC. Translating it yields CATEEGGSLNHEQYF. The gene calls are TRBV2 and TRBJ2-7; possibly TRBD2 for D (6 bases). CDR1 and CDR2 (germline): SNHLY, FYNNEI. V was clipped by 10 bases and J by 5 bases, with 24 bases between them. The CDR3 consists of 15 residues.

This clonotype was counted ten times or more. The chain recombines TRBV10-3 with TRBJ1-2; tentatively, D is TRBD1 (6 bases). This CDR3 is 15 amino acids long. V gave up 7 bases and J gave up 6 bases, with 21 bases separating them. Germline V gene lookup returns CDR1 ENHRY and CDR2 SYGVKD. CDR3 sequence (DNA): TGTGCCATCACTCTGGGGGGGGCGCAAGATAATGGCTACACCTTC. This gives the protein CAITLGGAQDNGYTF.

This rearrangement joins TRBV15 to TRBJ2-7; D is possibly TRBD1 (5 bases). The germline CDR1 and CDR2 sequences are LNHNV and YYDKDF (reference sequence). The ends were cut back, 1 base at V and 1 base at J, with 8 bases in the middle. The CDR3 runs to 14 residues. Written as DNA, the CDR3 is TGTGCCACCAGCAGAGTAGGGGCTTCCTACGAGCAGTACTTC. This translates into CATSRVGASYEQYF.

In this sample, this clonotype turned up many times. The chain joins TRBV5-1 to TRBJ2-3; TRBD1 is a possible D gene (6 bases). The CDR3 is made up of 13 amino acids. The germline V and J ends were trimmed by 4 bases and 4 bases, with 10 bases remaining between them. Germline-derived CDR1 and CDR2 are SGHRS and YFSETQ. This chain's CDR3 is CASSAPGADTQYF. The CDR3 bases are TGCGCCAGCAGCGCCCCAGGGGCAGATACGCAGTATTTT.

This rearrangement joins TRBV3-1 to TRBJ2-7; D gene ambiguous. The CDR3 spans 15 residues. The V and J ends lost 0 bases and 0 bases respectively, with 9 bases between them. CDR1 LGHDT and CDR2 YNNKEL come from the germline V gene (reference sequence). The CDR3, as DNA: TGTGCCAGCAGCCAAGATGTGGCCGGCTCCTACGAGCAGTACTTC. Protein: CASSQDVAGSYEQYF.

This clonotype was observed a few times. The rearrangement uses TRBV7-2 and TRBJ1-2, with 8 positions matching TRBD1. The germline gives CDR1 SGHTA, CDR2 FQGNSA. V gave up 5 bases and J gave up 2 bases; unmatched junction bases: 4. This CDR3 has 14 residues. The CDR3 DNA reads as TGTGCCAGCAGCCCTCGGACAGGGAACTATGGCTACACCTTC. Protein sequence: CASSPRTGNYGYTF.

Note on this clonotype: A much larger clone is a single base away; this may be a read error. This rearrangement joins TRBV10-1 to TRBJ2-4; tentative D call: TRBD2 (6 bases). V was trimmed by 1 base and J by 10 bases, leaving 11 bases between them. The germline gives CDR1 WNHNN, CDR2 SYGVQD (reference sequence). The CDR3 is 13 residues long. The CDR3 loop is CASSELLGGIQYF. CDR3 bases: TGCGCCAGCAGTGAGTTATTGGGGGGAATTCAGTACTTC.

This clonotype was seen repeatedly, ten times or more. The chain couples TRBV10-3 to TRBJ2-5; D gene uncertain. V shed 0 bases and J shed 4 bases, with 9 bases lying between them. The CDR3 extends over 14 amino acids. CDR1 is ENHRY and CDR2 is SYGVKD in the germline V gene. CDR3 protein: CAISESSQGETQYF. DNA of the CDR3: TGTGCCATCAGTGAGTCCTCCCAAGGAGAGACCCAGTACTTC.

CDR3 sequence (DNA): TGTGCCACCAGCAGACGCCCCGGACAGGTCAGCACAGATACGCAGTATTTT. It translates to CATSRRPGQVSTDTQYF. V is TRBV15 and J is TRBJ2-3; 7 positions agree with TRBD1. Germline assignment: CDR1 LNHNV and CDR2 YYDKDF (reference sequence). With V trimmed by 2 bases and J by 0 bases, 8 bases remained unmatched. This CDR3 contains 17 residues.

This clonotype appeared many times. The V gene is TRBV7-2, the J gene TRBJ1-1; D remains unclear. The CDR3 is made up of 12 amino acids. The germline V and J ends were trimmed by 3 bases and 5 bases, with 7 bases remaining between them. Per the germline V gene, CDR1 is SGHTA and CDR2 is FQGNSA. The CDR3 region is CASSFAGTEAFF. The CDR3 DNA reads as TGTGCCAGCAGCTTCGCCGGGACTGAAGCTTTCTTT.

This clonotype was detected ten times or more. The gene calls are TRBV5-6 and TRBJ2-7, with D perhaps matching TRBD2 (6 bases). V lost 4 bases to trimming and J lost 9 bases, with 14 bases between them. The CDR3 loop spans 12 amino acids. In germline, CDR1 is SGHDT, CDR2 YYEEEE. This chain's CDR3 is CASSQAGWGQYF. In nucleotides, the CDR3 is TGTGCCAGCAGCCAGGCGGGATGGGGGCAGTACTTC.

This clonotype was counted ten times or more. The chain has TRBV7-2 and TRBJ2-3; possibly TRBD2 for D (6 bases). Looked up from germline, CDR1 is SGHTA and CDR2 is FQGNSA. This CDR3 contains 15 residues. The V end was cut by 4 bases, the J end by 11 bases, with 22 bases between. CDR3 DNA: TGTGCCAGCAGCTCGGGAACGCTTCGGGGGAGAGAGCAGTATTTT. Translating it yields CASSSGTLRGREQYF.

This clonotype was counted many times. This chain uses TRBV7-8 with TRBJ1-6; D gene uncertain. Germline V lookup: CDR1 SGHVS, CDR2 FQNEAQ. The CDR3 is 14 residues long. Trimming left V 5 bases short and J 5 bases short, with 10 bases between. The CDR3 nucleotides are TGTGCCAGCAGCCTAACGTCAGATAATTCACCCCTCCACTTT. This encodes CASSLTSDNSPLHF.

There are a few counts of this clonotype. The V call is TRBV11-2, the J call TRBJ1-1; D is ambiguous. CDR1 is SGHAT, CDR2 FQNNGV, per germline. The germline V and J ends were trimmed by 0 bases and 3 bases, with 14 bases remaining between them. CDR3 size: 16 residues. Here the CDR3 DNA reads TGTGCCAGCAGCTTAGATACTGTTTACGGGCACACTGAAGCTTTCTTT. This encodes CASSLDTVYGHTEAFF.